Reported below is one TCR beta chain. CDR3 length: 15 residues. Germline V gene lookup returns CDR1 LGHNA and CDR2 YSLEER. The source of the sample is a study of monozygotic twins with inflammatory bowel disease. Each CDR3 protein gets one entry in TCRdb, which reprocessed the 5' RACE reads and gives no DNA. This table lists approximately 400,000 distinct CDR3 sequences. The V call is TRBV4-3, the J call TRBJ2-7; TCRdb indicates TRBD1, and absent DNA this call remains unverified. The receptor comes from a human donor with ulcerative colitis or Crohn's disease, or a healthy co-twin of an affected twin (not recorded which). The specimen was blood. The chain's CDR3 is CASSQDRRGQGEQYF.